This entry lists 32 T cell receptor beta chains sequenced from one sample in a study of cytomegalovirus exposure and HLA in healthy donors. PCR was performed using 60 Vbeta and 13 Jbeta primers. Repertoires were generated with immunoSEQ multiplex PCR, while TCRdb's copy carries only in-frame clones and drops some. The profile shows fewer than 140,000 clones, roughly four fifths of them singletons. The sample comprised PBMCs. The receptor set was obtained from a man in his forties or fifties in good health and CMV-seronegative.

This clone was found many times. This sequence joins TRBV19 and TRBJ1-2; weak D call: TRBD1 (5 bases). V was shortened by 8 bases and J by 4 bases, with 17 bases between the two germline ends. The CDR3 sequence is 14 residues long. From germline, CDR1 is LNHDA and CDR2 SQIVND (reference sequence). This CDR3 reads CASRVPGLIYGYTF. In DNA form, the CDR3 reads TGTGCCAGTCGTGTCCCGGGACTGATCTATGGCTACACCTTC.

The chain uses TRBV7-2 and TRBJ2-1; 7 positions match TRBD1. Germline CDR1 and CDR2: SGHTA and FQGNSA. The ends lost 6 bases at V and 9 bases at J; junction bases unmatched: 11. The CDR3 extends over 14 amino acids. CDR3 nucleotides: TGTGCCAGCAGGGGCCTACGACAGGGAATTGAGCAGTTCTTC. Protein: CASRGLRQGIEQFF.

This sequence joins TRBV7-2 and TRBJ2-3; no clear D gene. Trimming took off 1 base at V and 6 bases at J, with 8 bases between the two ends. Germline assignment: CDR1 SGHTA and CDR2 FQGNSA. This CDR3 is built from 13 residues. CDR3 nucleotides: TGTGCCAGCAGCTTAGGCTTGAGCGATACGCAGTATTTT. Amino acids: CASSLGLSDTQYF.

V gene TRBV5-4 combines with J gene TRBJ1-1; the D gene is possibly TRBD1 (6 bases). The V end lost 2 bases, the J end lost 2 bases, and 7 bases lay between the germline ends. This CDR3 has 13 residues. The germline gives CDR1 SGHNT, CDR2 YYREEE (reference sequence). In DNA, the CDR3 is TGTGCCAGCAGCTTAGGGGGAAACACTGAAGCTTTCTTT. Protein: CASSLGGNTEAFF.

The V and J genes are TRBV2 and TRBJ2-1; D is unclear. Germline CDR1 is SNHLY and CDR2 is FYNNEI. The CDR3 extends over 11 amino acids. Trimming removed 4 bases at V and 8 bases at J, with 6 bases between. The CDR3 sequence is CASSARYEQFF. The CDR3 nucleotides read TGTGCCAGCAGTGCCAGGTATGAGCAGTTCTTC.

The V and J genes are TRBV5-4 and TRBJ2-5, with a weak D call TRBD2 (6 bases). The CDR3 extends over 16 amino acids. Germline V gene sequence: CDR1 SGHNT, CDR2 YYREEE (reference sequence). V lost 3 bases to trimming and J lost 4 bases, with 19 bases between them. The CDR3 protein is CASSSPVGGGIETQYF. The CDR3 DNA reads as TGTGCCAGCAGCTCGCCGGTGGGGGGTGGGATAGAGACCCAGTACTTC.

This chain uses TRBV7-9 with TRBJ2-5; 9 nucleotides match TRBD1. The CDR3 consists of 16 residues. Germline loops: CDR1 SEHNR, CDR2 FQNEAQ (reference sequence). V gave up 0 bases and J gave up 5 bases; unmatched junction bases: 7. CDR3 coding DNA: TGTGCCAGCAGCTTAGCGACAGGGGGGAGTAGGGAGACCCAGTACTTC. Amino acids: CASSLATGGSRETQYF. Variable domain in full (rest from reference TRBV7-9 and TRBJ2-5): DTGVSQNPRHKITKRGQNVTFRCDPISEHNRLYWYRQTLGQGPEFLTYFQNEAQLEKSRLLSDRFSAERPKGSFSTLEIQRTEQGDSAMYLCASSLATGGSRETQYFGPGTRLLVL.

The J gene is TRBJ2-6, the V gene TRBV30; TRBD1 matches 11 bases. This CDR3 is 14 amino acids long. In germline, CDR1 is GTSNPN, CDR2 SVGIG (reference sequence). Trimming took 8 bases from V and 1 from J; bases not matched to a gene: 1. The CDR3 bases are TGTGCCGGACAGGGGGCTTCTGGGGCCAACGTCCTGACTTTC. Its protein is CAGQGASGANVLTF.

CDR3 bases: TGTGCCAGTAGTCCTATTATCAGCGCCAATCAGCCCCAGCATTTT. Residues: CASSPIISANQPQHF. This chain joins TRBV19 and TRBJ1-5; no clear D. Trimming removed 5 bases at V and 3 bases at J, with 14 bases between. The CDR3 length is 15 residues. Per the germline V gene, CDR1 is LNHDA and CDR2 is SQIVND (reference sequence).

The sample holds one count of this clone. The chain is built from TRBV2 and TRBJ1-1; 9 bases agree with TRBD1. The germline V gene encodes CDR1 SNHLY and CDR2 FYNNEI. The CDR3 spans 13 residues. The J segment lost 1 base and the V segment lost 8 bases, leaving 2 bases of the junction unmatched. In DNA, the CDR3 is TGTGCCAGCGGGACAGGGAGGAACACTGAAGCTTTCTTT. Translated, it gives CASGTGRNTEAFF.

The chain links TRBV7-9 to TRBJ1-1, with D possibly matching TRBD1 (5 bases). V was cut by 5 bases and J by 5 bases, with 12 bases left in between. CDR1 and CDR2 from the germline V gene are SEHNR and FQNEAQ (reference sequence). This CDR3 spans 13 amino acids. CDR3 nucleotide sequence: TGTGCCAGCAGCCGAAATGGGGGGACTGAAGCTTTCTTT. This gives the protein CASSRNGGTEAFF.

J is TRBJ2-3 and V is TRBV10-3, with 10 bases lining up with TRBD1. The CDR3 length is 14 residues. Germline-derived CDR1 and CDR2 are ENHRY and SYGVKD. Trimming took 6 bases from V and 6 from J; bases not matched to a gene: 6. CDR3 protein: CAIRAGGQGDTQYF. The CDR3 DNA reads TGTGCCATCAGGGCGGGGGGACAGGGGGATACGCAGTATTTT.

The genes are TRBV6-1 and TRBJ1-2, with a weak D call TRBD1 (5 bases). The CDR3 consists of 14 residues. Trimming shortened V by 2 bases and J by 6 bases, and 13 bases separated the two germline ends. Germline CDR1 MNHNS, CDR2 SASEGT. CDR3 nucleotide sequence: TGTGCCAGCAGTGAACCGGGGGGACGGGATGGCTACACCTTC. Residues: CASSEPGGRDGYTF.

The chain has TRBV19 and TRBJ2-7; 8 positions match TRBD2. Trimming at V came to 5 bases and at J to 2 bases, leaving 5 bases not matched to a gene. CDR3 size: 14 residues. Germline assignment: CDR1 LNHDA and CDR2 SQIVND (reference sequence). CDR3 nucleotide sequence: TGTGCCAGTAGTCAAATAGCGGGGACCTACGAGCAGTACTTC. Translation: CASSQIAGTYEQYF.

This clone was picked up a small number of times. An end of the junction does not agree with germline; a read error may underlie this. The V and J genes are TRBV6-6 and TRBJ2-2; the D gene is possibly TRBD2 (6 bases). In germline, CDR1 is MNHNY, CDR2 SVGAGI (reference sequence). CDR3 length: 16 amino acids. CDR3 DNA sequence: TGTGCCAGCAGGGAAAGGTCGCTAGCGAAGACCGGGGAGCTGTTTTTT. Translation gives CASRERSLAKTGELFF.

The J gene is TRBJ1-5, the V gene TRBV5-1; 9 bases fit TRBD1. With 1 base clipped from V and 3 bases from J, the junction kept 5 bases outside the gene matches. The CDR3 has 16 residues. Germline lookup yields CDR1 SGHRS and CDR2 YFSETQ. The CDR3 DNA reads as TGCGCCAGCAGCTTGTCCGGGACAGGGCCCAATCAGCCCCAGCATTTT. Its protein is CASSLSGTGPNQPQHF.

V usage is TRBV19 and J usage is TRBJ1-1, with 8 bases matching TRBD1. V gave up 5 bases and J gave up 1 base; unmatched junction bases: 6. The CDR3 extends over 15 amino acids. Per the germline V gene, CDR1 is LNHDA and CDR2 is SQIVND (reference sequence). CDR3 loop: CASSHPTGANTEAFF. The CDR3 DNA sequence: TGTGCCAGTAGTCATCCGACAGGGGCGAACACTGAAGCTTTCTTT.

V and J are TRBV9 and TRBJ1-2; 8 nucleotides line up with TRBD1. Germline V gene lookup returns CDR1 SGDLS and CDR2 YYNGEE. Trimming removed 4 bases from V and 14 bases from J; junction bases left unmatched: 13. This CDR3 contains 13 residues. The CDR3 is CASSRQGRGLSTF. The CDR3, as DNA: TGTGCCAGCAGCCGACAGGGGCGGGGGCTGAGTACCTTC.

The rearrangement uses TRBV5-4 and TRBJ1-1; D may be TRBD1 (6 bases). Trimming stripped 0 bases from V and 0 bases from J, with 15 bases between. The germline CDR1 and CDR2 sequences are SGHNT and YYREEE (reference sequence). This CDR3 has 17 amino acids. As DNA, the CDR3 is TGTGCCAGCAGCTTGGTGTTGTCAGGGGACATGAACACTGAAGCTTTCTTT. This codes for CASSLVLSGDMNTEAFF.

V gene TRBV9 combines with J gene TRBJ2-1; TRBD1 aligns across 7 bases. The trim removed 4 bases at V and 2 bases at J, leaving 6 bases unmatched. Germline loops: CDR1 SGDLS, CDR2 YYNGEE. This CDR3 has 15 residues. The CDR3 sequence is CASSTGQNPYNEQFF. DNA for the CDR3: TGTGCCAGCAGCACGGGACAGAATCCCTACAATGAGCAGTTCTTC.

A few counts support this clone. At one end, the junction sequence differs from germline, possibly due to a read error. The chain carries TRBV13 and TRBJ1-4, with TRBD1 matching over 8 bases. The CDR3 is 16 residues long. The V gene's germline CDR1 is PRHDT and CDR2 FYEKMQ (reference sequence). CDR3: CASSLGQGILNEKLFF. The CDR3, as DNA: TGTGCCAGCAGCCTAGGACAGGGTATACTTAATGAAAAACTGTTTTTT.

This chain connects TRBV28 to TRBJ1-5; the match to TRBD1 covers 7 bases. Germline lookup yields CDR1 MDHEN and CDR2 SYDVKM. With 3 bases clipped from V and 6 bases from J, the junction kept 5 bases outside the gene matches. The CDR3 has 14 residues. The CDR3 DNA reads TGTGCCAGCAGTTTGACAGGGTTCGGTCAGCCCCAGCATTTT. Translation gives CASSLTGFGQPQHF. Full variable domain (remainder filled in from reference TRBV28 and TRBJ1-5): DVKVTQSSRYLVKRTGEKVFLECVQDMDHENMFWYRQDPGLGLRLIYFSYDVKMKEKGDIPEGYSVSREKKERFSLILESASTNQTSMYLCASSLTGFGQPQHFGDGTRLSIL.

V usage is TRBV13 and J usage is TRBJ2-3; a possible D gene is TRBD2 (5 bases). V was clipped by 1 base and J by 1 base, with 9 bases between them. From germline, CDR1 is PRHDT and CDR2 FYEKMQ (reference sequence). The CDR3 totals 15 residues. DNA of the CDR3: TGTGCCAGCAGCTTAGACAGCGGAGGCACAGATACGCAGTATTTT. Protein product: CASSLDSGGTDTQYF.

The V gene is TRBV21-1, the J gene TRBJ1-5. TRBV21-1 corresponds to a pseudogene. The CDR3 loop spans 16 amino acids. CDR3 bases: TGTGCCAGCAGAGGAAAAAAAGCAGGGGAGGGCCAGCCCCAGCATTTT. Its translation is CASRGKKAGEGQPQHF.

The V and J genes are TRBV15 and TRBJ2-4; D possibly corresponds to TRBD1 (6 bases). The length of the CDR3 is 19 residues. Trimming cost V 0 bases and J 0 bases, with 18 bases left between them. Germline lookup yields CDR1 LNHNV and CDR2 YYDKDF (reference sequence). The CDR3 DNA follows: TGTGCCACCAGCAGAGATAGGACAGTAGTAGGTCTAGCCAAAAACATTCAGTACTTC. As protein: CATSRDRTVVGLAKNIQYF.

The gene calls are TRBV2 and TRBJ1-2; possible D gene TRBD1, 5 bases. Trimming removed 6 bases from V and 5 bases from J, with 25 bases in between. The CDR3 sequence is 17 residues long. Germline CDR1 and CDR2: SNHLY and FYNNEI. CDR3 amino acids: CASSKVRDSAGGYGYTF. The DNA of the CDR3 is TGTGCCAGCAGCAAAGTCCGCGACAGCGCTGGGGGGTATGGCTACACCTTC.

On this clone itself: This specimen includes other DNA sequences encoding the same CDR3. V and J are TRBV27 and TRBJ2-5, with 11 bases aligning to TRBD1. J was trimmed by 4 bases and V by 8 bases; bases with no gene match: 9. This CDR3 is built from 15 residues. The germline gives CDR1 MNHEY, CDR2 SMNVEV (reference sequence). The CDR3 sequence: CASSTGTGGVETQYF. CDR3 DNA: TGTGCCAGCTCAACCGGGACAGGGGGTGTAGAGACCCAGTACTTC.

The rearrangement uses TRBV7-2 and TRBJ2-7, with no clear D. V was clipped by 3 bases and J by 2 bases, with 8 bases between them. This CDR3 region has 13 residues. Germline V gene data show CDR1 as SGHTA and CDR2 as FQGNSA. The CDR3 loop reads CASSFSRTYEQYV. Written as DNA, the CDR3 is TGTGCCAGCAGCTTTAGCAGAACCTACGAGCAGTACGTC.

V is TRBV5-1 and J is TRBJ1-2, with TRBD1 matching over 7 bases. V gave up 0 bases and J gave up 5 bases; unmatched junction bases: 4. CDR1 SGHRS and CDR2 YFSETQ come from the germline V gene. The CDR3 spans 14 residues. CDR3 DNA sequence: TGCGCCAGCAGCTTGGAGGCAGGGGGTTATGGCTACACCTTC. Protein: CASSLEAGGYGYTF. The whole variable domain, remainder taken from reference TRBV5-1 and TRBJ1-2, is KAGVTQTPRYLIKTRGQQVTLSCSPISGHRSVSWYQQTPGQGLQFLFEYFSETQRNKGNFPGRFSGRQFSNSRSEMNVSTLELGDSALYLCASSLEAGGYGYTFGSGTRLTVV.

The V gene is TRBV2, the J gene TRBJ2-3; 7 nucleotides line up with TRBD2. There are 14 residues in the CDR3. V shed 8 bases and J 3 bases; nucleotides not matched to a gene: 8. CDR1 is SNHLY and CDR2 is FYNNEI in the germline V gene. The CDR3 loop is CASAGTTNTDTQYF. CDR3 nucleotides: TGTGCCAGCGCCGGGACTACGAATACAGATACGCAGTATTTT.

The chain employs TRBV15 and TRBJ2-5, with no clear D. The V gene's germline CDR1 is LNHNV and CDR2 YYDKDF (reference sequence). V was trimmed by 0 bases and J by 4 bases, leaving 12 bases between them. This CDR3 is 15 amino acids long. The CDR3 DNA reads TGTGCCACCAGCAGAGATGGTAGTGTAGTAGAGACCCAGTACTTC. Its translation is CATSRDGSVVETQYF.

The J gene is TRBJ1-1, the V gene TRBV6-6, with 7 nucleotides matching TRBD1. Germline loops: CDR1 MNHNY, CDR2 SVGAGI (reference sequence). This CDR3 has 12 residues. V lost 8 bases and J lost 7; bases outside the gene matches: 7. The CDR3 DNA reads TGTGCCAGCTGGACAGGCCGAGGTGAAGCTTTCTTT. Translating it yields CASWTGRGEAFF.